One and the same sample provided the 19 T cell receptor beta chains below, sequenced in a study of radiotherapy plus CTLA-4 blockade in lung cancer. This table comes from immunoSEQ multiplex PCR, and its TCRdb copy is limited to in-frame clones, with some not included. The sample lists tens of thousands of clones; about four fifths were seen once. Sequencing used peripheral blood, obtained from a patient treated with radiotherapy plus ipilimumab. The source of these receptors is a human donor with non-small cell lung cancer who had stable disease on radiotherapy plus ipilimumab.

This clone was detected a few times. The CDR3 loop reads CSVLTLSEAFF. The DNA of the CDR3 is TGCAGCGTCCTCACTCTTTCTGAAGCTTTCTTT. The chain recombines TRBV29-1 with TRBJ1-1; D unresolved. Germline V CDR1 and CDR2: SQVTM, ANQGSEA. Trimming stripped 6 bases from V and 6 bases from J, with 11 bases between. CDR3 length: 11 residues.

The V gene is TRBV5-4, the J gene TRBJ1-1; D might be TRBD1 (5 bases). The germline V and J ends were trimmed by 0 bases and 1 base, with 7 bases remaining between them. The CDR3 runs to 14 residues. Germline V gene data show CDR1 as SGHNT and CDR2 as YYREEE (reference sequence). In nucleotides, the CDR3 is TGTGCCAGCAGCTTGGAGAGGGGGAACACTGAAGCTTTCTTT. As protein: CASSLERGNTEAFF. Combining the CDR3 with reference TRBV5-4 and TRBJ1-1 gives the whole variable domain ETGVTQSPTHLIKTRGQQVTLRCSSQSGHNTVSWYQQALGQGPQFIFQYYREEENGRGNFPPRFSGLQFPNYSSELNVNALELDDSALYLCASSLERGNTEAFFGQGTRLTVV.

The J gene is TRBJ1-1, the V gene TRBV4-1; 7 bases line up with TRBD1. Germline V gives CDR1 MGHRA, CDR2 YSYEKL. V lost 4 bases to trimming and J lost 6 bases; unmatched junction nucleotides: 11. The CDR3 covers 15 residues. The CDR3 loop is CASSPRGVRDPEAFF. The DNA of the CDR3 is TGCGCCAGCAGCCCCAGGGGGGTCAGGGACCCTGAAGCTTTCTTT.

This clone was found a few times. This sequence joins TRBV21-1 and TRBJ1-5. TRBV21-1 is labeled a pseudogene. CDR3 size: 12 residues. CDR3 sequence reads: CASSRGNQPQHF. The CDR3 region has the DNA TGTGCCAGCAGCAGAGGAAATCAGCCCCAGCATTTT.

V gene TRBV6-1 combines with J gene TRBJ2-5; TRBD2 agrees at 13 bases. The end of the DNA fits TRBJ2-7 better, so the J call may be wrong. The CDR3 spans 15 residues. Germline values: CDR1 MNHNS, CDR2 SASEGT. DNA of the CDR3: TGTGCCAGCAGTACACTAGCGGGGGGGCGGGACGAGCAGTACTTC. Protein sequence: CASSTLAGGRDEQYF.

The rearrangement joins TRBV28 to TRBJ2-1; a weak D match, TRBD1 (5 bases). The V end was cut by 2 bases, the J end by 16 bases, with 15 bases between. The CDR3 spans 12 residues. Germline CDR1 reads MDHEN; CDR2 reads SYDVKM. DNA of the CDR3: TGTGCCAGCAGTTTAAGGGGCCGTCCGGCATTCTTC. Protein: CASSLRGRPAFF.

This clone came up a few times. This chain joins TRBV4-2 and TRBJ2-2; the match to TRBD2 covers 10 bases. Germline-derived CDR1 and CDR2 are LGHNA and YNFKEQ. This CDR3 has 18 residues. The J segment lost 6 bases and the V segment lost 1 base, leaving 11 bases of the junction unmatched. The CDR3: CASSQGALGLAASGELFF. The CDR3 DNA reads as TGTGCCAGCAGCCAAGGGGCCCTTGGACTAGCGGCGTCCGGGGAGCTGTTTTTT.

V usage is TRBV6-1 and J usage is TRBJ1-3, with a possible D match to TRBD1 (5 bases). Germline V CDR1 and CDR2: MNHNS, SASEGT. V was pared by 4 bases and J by 0 bases, with 7 bases between. The CDR3 has 14 amino acids. CDR3 amino acids: CASSVQGSGNTIYF. CDR3 nucleotide sequence: TGTGCCAGCAGTGTTCAGGGCTCTGGAAACACCATATATTTT.

The gene calls are TRBV7-2 and TRBJ2-1; D is ambiguous. The CDR3 has 12 amino acids. In germline, CDR1 is SGHTA, CDR2 FQGNSA. V dropped 3 bases and J dropped 0 bases, with 0 bases sitting between them. The CDR3 bases are TGTGCCAGCAGCTTCTCCTACAATGAGCAGTTCTTC. Translating gives CASSFSYNEQFF.

The V gene is TRBV7-3, the J gene TRBJ2-2; TRBD1 matches 7 bases. The germline V gene has CDR1 SGHTA and CDR2 FQGTGA. Losses at the gene ends were 0 bases for V and 7 bases for J; bases not matched to a gene: 5. The CDR3 is 15 residues long. In DNA, the CDR3 is TGTGCCAGCAGCTTAACGTCTGCAGGGGGCGGGGAGCTGTTTTTT. Translation: CASSLTSAGGGELFF. Complete variable domain (other parts from reference TRBV7-3 and TRBJ2-2): GAGVSQTPSNKVTEKGKYVELRCDPISGHTALYWYRQSLGQGPEFLIYFQGTGAADDSGLPNDRFFAVRPEGSVSTLKIQRTERGDSAVYLCASSLTSAGGGELFFGEGSRLTVL.

In DNA, the CDR3 is TGTGCCAGCAGCTTAGGGCCTAACTATGGCTACACCTTC. Protein: CASSLGPNYGYTF. V and J are TRBV11-2 and TRBJ1-2; unclear D gene. The CDR3 extends over 13 amino acids. Germline-derived CDR1 and CDR2 are SGHAT and FQNNGV. The V end was cut by 1 base, the J end by 0 bases, with 3 bases between.

This chain joins TRBV29-1 and TRBJ2-7, with D perhaps TRBD2 (6 bases). Germline CDR1 SQVTM, CDR2 ANQGSEA. The CDR3 has 11 residues. Trimming took off 7 bases at V and 4 bases at J, with 11 bases between the two ends. As DNA, the CDR3 is TGCAGCGCGACTAGGGATTACGAGCAGTACTTC. This encodes CSATRDYEQYF.

CDR3 bases: TGTGCCAGCAGCCCATTCCCGGACAAAGGGGAAGCTTTCTTT. Protein sequence: CASSPFPDKGEAFF. The chain couples TRBV7-2 to TRBJ1-1, with D perhaps TRBD1 (5 bases). Germline CDR1 reads SGHTA; CDR2 reads FQGNSA. This CDR3 comprises 14 residues. The germline V and J ends were trimmed by 5 bases and 8 bases, with 18 bases remaining between them. Together with reference TRBV7-2 and TRBJ1-1, the CDR3 gives the full variable domain: GAGVSQSPSNKVTEKGKDVELRCDPISGHTALYWYRQSLGQGLEFLIYFQGNSAPDKSGLPSDRFSAERTGGSVSTLTIQRTQQEDSAVYLCASSPFPDKGEAFFGQGTRLTVV.

The rearrangement joins TRBV9 to TRBJ2-7; D gene unclear. V dropped 0 bases and J dropped 5 bases, with 12 bases sitting between them. The CDR3 has 14 amino acids. The germline gives CDR1 SGDLS, CDR2 YYNGEE. CDR3 in DNA: TGTGCCAGCAGCGTAGCTGATTGGAGACACGAGCAGTACTTC. Its translation: CASSVADWRHEQYF.

J is TRBJ1-1 and V is TRBV30; 7 bases are a match to TRBD1. CDR3 size: 13 residues. The V segment lost 4 bases and the J segment 6 bases; nucleotides outside the gene matches: 8. CDR1 is GTSNPN, CDR2 SVGIG, per germline (reference sequence). CDR3 DNA sequence: TGTGCCTGGACCTTGACAGGGTACGCTGAAGCTTTCTTT. This codes for CAWTLTGYAEAFF.

The J gene is TRBJ2-6, the V gene TRBV9, with no clear D. V shed 4 bases and J shed 2 bases, with 16 bases lying between them. From germline, CDR1 is SGDLS and CDR2 YYNGEE. This CDR3 has 17 residues. CDR3 DNA sequence: TGTGCCAGCAGCACCGGGTCGGCGTGGGCTGGGGCCAACGTCCTGACTTTC. It translates to CASSTGSAWAGANVLTF.

In this sample, this clone turned up a few times. The sample holds other DNA sequences that translate to the same CDR3. This sequence joins TRBV18 and TRBJ2-7; the match to TRBD1 covers 9 bases. CDR1 and CDR2 from the germline V gene are KGHSH and LQKENI. Germline trimming cut 3 bases from V and 2 bases from J; bases unmatched to any gene: 2. The CDR3 loop spans 14 amino acids. The CDR3 loop reads CASSPGQGAYEQYF. The CDR3 nucleotides are TGTGCCAGCTCACCGGGACAGGGTGCCTACGAGCAGTACTTC.

The V and J genes are TRBV4-1 and TRBJ2-1; TRBD2 agrees at 11 bases. The CDR3 spans 18 residues. In germline, CDR1 is MGHRA, CDR2 YSYEKL. V dropped 4 bases and J dropped 8; count of bases not matched to a gene: 16. The CDR3 spells CASSPLGVAGGQRDEQFF. Written as DNA, the CDR3 is TGCGCCAGCAGCCCCCTCGGGGTAGCGGGGGGGCAACGGGATGAGCAGTTCTTC.

The chain carries TRBV5-4 and TRBJ1-1, with D perhaps TRBD1 (6 bases). Per the germline V gene, CDR1 is SGHNT and CDR2 is YYREEE (reference sequence). This CDR3 has 15 amino acids. Trimming cost V 0 bases and J 0 bases, with 9 bases left between them. CDR3 sequence reads: CASSLGGQVNTEAFF. CDR3 sequence (DNA): TGTGCCAGCAGCTTGGGGGGGCAGGTGAACACTGAAGCTTTCTTT.